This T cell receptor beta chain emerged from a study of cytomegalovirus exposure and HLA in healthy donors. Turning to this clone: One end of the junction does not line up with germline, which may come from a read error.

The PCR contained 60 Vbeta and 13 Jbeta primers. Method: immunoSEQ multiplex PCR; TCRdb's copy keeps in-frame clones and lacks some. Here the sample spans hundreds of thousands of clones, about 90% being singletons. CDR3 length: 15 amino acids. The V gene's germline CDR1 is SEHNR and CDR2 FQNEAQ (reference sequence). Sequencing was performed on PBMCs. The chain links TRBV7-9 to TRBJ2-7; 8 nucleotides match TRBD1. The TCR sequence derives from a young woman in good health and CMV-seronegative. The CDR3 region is CSSSPQWTGSYEQYF. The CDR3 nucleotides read TGTTCCAGCAGCCCCCAGTGGACAGGGTCCTACGAGCAGTACTTC. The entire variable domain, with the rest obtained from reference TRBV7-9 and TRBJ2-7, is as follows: DTGVSQNPRHKITKRGQNVTFRCDPISEHNRLYWYRQTLGQGPEFLTYFQNEAQLEKSRLLSDRFSAERPKGSFSTLEIQRTEQGDSAMYLCSSSPQWTGSYEQYFGPGTRLTVT.